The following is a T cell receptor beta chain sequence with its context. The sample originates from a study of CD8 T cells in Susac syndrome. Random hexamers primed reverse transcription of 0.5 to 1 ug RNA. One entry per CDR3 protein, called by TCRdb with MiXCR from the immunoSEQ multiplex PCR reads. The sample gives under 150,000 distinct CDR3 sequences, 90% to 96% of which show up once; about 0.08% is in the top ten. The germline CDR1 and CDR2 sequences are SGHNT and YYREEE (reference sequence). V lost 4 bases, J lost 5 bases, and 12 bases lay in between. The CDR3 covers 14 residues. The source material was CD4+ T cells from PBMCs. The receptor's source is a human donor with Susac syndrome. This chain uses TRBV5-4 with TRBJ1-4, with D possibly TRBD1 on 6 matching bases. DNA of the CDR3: TGTGCCAGCAGCCAGGGGACGGACAATGAAAAACTGTTTTTT. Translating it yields CASSQGTDNEKLFF. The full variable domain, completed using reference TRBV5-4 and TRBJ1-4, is ETGVTQSPTHLIKTRGQQVTLRCSSQSGHNTVSWYQQALGQGPQFIFQYYREEENGRGNFPPRFSGLQFPNYSSELNVNALELDDSALYLCASSQGTDNEKLFFGSGTQLSVL.